One and the same sample provided the 29 T cell receptor beta chains below, sequenced in a study of neoadjuvant nivolumab and ipilimumab in lung cancer. The method was immunoSEQ multiplex PCR; TCRdb's version includes in-frame clones alone and lacks a portion of them. The sample lists approximately 5,000 clones, around three quarters occurring once. The material was normal lung tissue adjacent to the tumor, obtained after neoadjuvant nivolumab, alone or with ipilimumab, at or shortly before surgery. Receptors were obtained from an adult with non-small cell lung cancer. Some clones in this sample may be carry-over from other donors' samples.

The rearrangement uses TRBV19 and TRBJ2-7; D ambiguous. Germline V gene data show CDR1 as LNHDA and CDR2 as SQIVND (reference sequence). V shed 1 base and J shed 1 base, with 14 bases lying between them. The CDR3 has 16 residues. In DNA, the CDR3 is TGTGCCAGTAGTATAGGACTTCCCCATTCGTCCTACGAGCAGTACTTC. Its translation is CASSIGLPHSSYEQYF.

The CDR3 nucleotides are TGTGCCAGCAGTAGTTTAGGCGAGCAGTACTTC. This encodes CASSSLGEQYF. The rearrangement links TRBV6-5 to TRBJ2-7, with D unclear. V was shortened by 5 bases and J by 6 bases, with 8 bases between the two germline ends. The CDR3 is 11 residues long. Germline V gene sequence: CDR1 MNHEY, CDR2 SVGAGI.

The chain carries TRBV27 and TRBJ1-5, with a weak D call TRBD1 (5 bases). V was trimmed by 7 bases and J by 7 bases, leaving 11 bases between them. The germline V gene has CDR1 MNHEY and CDR2 SMNVEV (reference sequence). The CDR3 spans 12 residues. CDR3 sequence reads: CASNDRGQPQHF. In DNA form, the CDR3 reads TGTGCCAGCAATGACCGGGGGCAGCCCCAGCATTTT.

V is TRBV19 and J is TRBJ1-1; D is perhaps TRBD1 (6 bases). V was trimmed by 4 bases and J by 2 bases, leaving 17 bases between them. This CDR3 comprises 16 residues. Germline V gene lookup returns CDR1 LNHDA and CDR2 SQIVND (reference sequence). CDR3 DNA sequence: TGTGCCAGTAGTAAACCTAGGACAGAAGCTAACACTGAAGCTTTCTTT. Translating it yields CASSKPRTEANTEAFF.

This chain uses TRBV6-6 with TRBJ2-5; TRBD2 agrees at 12 bases. CDR3 length: 15 amino acids. Germline CDR1 MNHNY, CDR2 SVGAGI (reference sequence). Trimming took 6 bases from V and 5 from J; bases not matched to a gene: 7. As DNA, the CDR3 is TGTGCCAGCAGCCATCCTAGCGGGAGGGAGGAGACCCAGTACTTC. It encodes CASSHPSGREETQYF.

This chain links TRBV18 with TRBJ2-2, with 10 bases that match TRBD2. Germline V gene lookup returns CDR1 KGHSH and CDR2 LQKENI. CDR3 size: 16 residues. V shed 3 bases, J shed 1 base, and the junction held 2 bases outside the gene matches. The chain's CDR3 is CASSPWTSGNTGELFF. The CDR3 DNA sequence: TGTGCCAGCTCACCCTGGACTAGCGGGAACACCGGGGAGCTGTTTTTT.

The V gene is TRBV25-1, the J gene TRBJ2-7; D is perhaps TRBD2 (6 bases). V dropped 6 bases and J dropped 3 bases, with 9 bases sitting between them. CDR3 length: 12 amino acids. Germline CDR1 and CDR2: MGHDK and SYGVNS. Written as DNA, the CDR3 is TGTGCCAGCAGCGGAGGGTTCTACGAGCAGTACTTC. Translation gives CASSGGFYEQYF.

The chain employs TRBV5-1 and TRBJ2-3; the D gene could be TRBD1 or TRBD2 (5 bases each). The CDR3 runs to 14 residues. V lost 2 bases, J lost 1 base, and 8 bases lay in between. The V gene's germline CDR1 is SGHRS and CDR2 YFSETQ. CDR3 residues: CASSFRDGTDTQYF. The CDR3 DNA reads as TGCGCCAGCAGCTTCCGGGACGGCACAGATACGCAGTATTTT.

CDR3 DNA sequence: TGTGCCAGCAGCTTTGGGGAGGCGGGAGCCCTCGAGCAGTACTTC. Translation gives CASSFGEAGALEQYF. V gene TRBV11-1 combines with J gene TRBJ2-7; 7 positions agree with TRBD2. Looked up from germline, CDR1 is SGHAT and CDR2 is FQDESV (reference sequence). The CDR3 spans 15 residues. V lost 3 bases and J lost 6; bases outside the gene matches: 11.

This rearrangement joins TRBV7-6 to TRBJ2-5, with 13 positions matching TRBD2. Germline V CDR1 and CDR2: SGHVS, FNYEAQ. Losses at the gene ends were 1 base for V and 5 bases for J; bases not matched to a gene: 19. CDR3 size: 21 residues. CDR3 bases: TGTGCCAGCAGCTTAGTGCTCAAAAGACGACTAGCGGGAGGAGATGGGGAGACCCAGTACTTC. Translating it yields CASSLVLKRRLAGGDGETQYF. The full variable domain, with the rest looked up from reference TRBV7-6 and TRBJ2-5, is GAGVSQSPRYKVTKRGQDVALRCDPISGHVSLYWYRQALGQGPEFLTYFNYEAQQDKSGLPNDRFSAERPEGSISTLTIQRTEQRDSAMYRCASSLVLKRRLAGGDGETQYFGPGTRLLVL.

This clone occurred once. This chain links TRBV11-2 with TRBJ2-1; 8 positions match TRBD2. Germline V gene lookup returns CDR1 SGHAT and CDR2 FQNNGV. This CDR3 is built from 14 residues. The trim removed 4 bases at V and 7 bases at J, leaving 6 bases unmatched. CDR3 in amino acids: CASSSLAGRNEQFF. In DNA, the CDR3 is TGTGCCAGCAGCTCCCTAGCGGGCAGGAATGAGCAGTTCTTC.

This chain links TRBV30 with TRBJ2-5; D not resolved. Germline-derived CDR1 and CDR2 are GTSNPN and SVGIG (reference sequence). The CDR3 runs 15 residues. V gave up 0 bases and J gave up 5 bases, with 16 bases separating them. CDR3 bases: TGTGCCTGGAGTGTACTAATGATGAAGGCGGAGACCCAGTACTTC. It is translated as CAWSVLMMKAETQYF.

The J gene is TRBJ2-2, the V gene TRBV10-1; no clear D gene. This CDR3 comprises 14 residues. Germline assignment: CDR1 WNHNN and CDR2 SYGVQD (reference sequence). The V end lost 2 bases, the J end lost 3 bases, and 7 bases lay between the germline ends. The CDR3 coding sequence is TGCGCCAGCAGTGAGACAACTGACACCGGGGAGCTGTTTTTT. This translates into CASSETTDTGELFF.

The sample holds a few counts of this clone. The V gene is TRBV7-6, the J gene TRBJ2-5, with 8 bases matching TRBD1. This CDR3 has 15 amino acids. CDR1 is SGHVS, CDR2 FNYEAQ, per germline. V shed 5 bases, J shed 3 bases, and the junction held 8 bases outside the gene matches. As DNA, the CDR3 is TGTGCCAGCAGCGCATCAGGGGGCGCGGAAGAGACCCAGTACTTC. Protein: CASSASGGAEETQYF.

The genes are TRBV7-3 and TRBJ2-1, with 10 positions matching TRBD2. The length of the CDR3 is 13 residues. V lost 5 bases, J lost 13 bases, and 8 bases stayed unmatched. Looked up from germline, CDR1 is SGHTA and CDR2 is FQGTGA. The CDR3 loop reads CASSPITSGEQFF. The CDR3 DNA reads TGTGCCAGCAGCCCAATTACTAGCGGGGAACAGTTCTTC.

V usage is TRBV11-2 and J usage is TRBJ2-7; 7 bases map to TRBD2. This CDR3 region has 15 residues. Germline V gene sequence: CDR1 SGHAT, CDR2 FQNNGV. Losses at the gene ends were 1 base for V and 6 bases for J; bases not matched to a gene: 9. The CDR3 nucleotides are TGTGCCAGCAGCTTAGTGGGACTACACGCCTCCGAGCAGTACTTC. Protein product: CASSLVGLHASEQYF.

V and J are TRBV6-1 and TRBJ1-1; D is uncertain. From germline, CDR1 is MNHNS and CDR2 SASEGT. V was cut by 0 bases and J by 1 base, with 3 bases left in between. The CDR3 extends over 13 amino acids. CDR3 coding DNA: TGTGCCAGCAGTGAAGCTCGGAACACTGAAGCTTTCTTT. Translation: CASSEARNTEAFF.

By share, this clone ranks as large. The rearrangement joins TRBV6-4 to TRBJ2-3, with D perhaps matching TRBD2 (6 bases). Per the germline V gene, CDR1 is MRHNA and CDR2 is SNTAGT. V was cut by 3 bases and J by 3 bases, with 13 bases left in between. The CDR3 loop spans 15 amino acids. The chain's CDR3 is CASSESAGTTDTQYF. In nucleotides, the CDR3 is TGTGCCAGCAGTGAAAGTGCCGGGACTACAGATACGCAGTATTTT.

The CDR3 region is CASAPRDYSYEQYF. DNA of the CDR3: TGTGCCAGCGCACCGCGGGATTACTCCTACGAGCAGTACTTC. The rearrangement joins TRBV6-5 to TRBJ2-7, with TRBD2 as a possible D gene (6 bases). The germline V gene encodes CDR1 MNHEY and CDR2 SVGAGI. This CDR3 is 14 amino acids long. Trimming cost V 8 bases and J 0 bases, with 14 bases left between them.

The V and J genes are TRBV18 and TRBJ2-2; D call uncertain. Germline CDR1 and CDR2: KGHSH and LQKENI. The CDR3 sequence is 16 residues long. V gave up 3 bases and J gave up 1 base, with 12 bases separating them. The CDR3 nucleotides are TGTGCCAGCTCACCCCACCAGTGGGGGAACACCGGGGAGCTGTTTTTT. Amino acids: CASSPHQWGNTGELFF. The entire variable domain, with the rest obtained from reference TRBV18 and TRBJ2-2, is as follows: NAGVMQNPRHLVRRRGQEARLRCSPMKGHSHVYWYRQLPEEGLKFMVYLQKENIIDESGMPKERFSAEFPKEGPSILRIQQVVRGDSAAYFCASSPHQWGNTGELFFGEGSRLTVL.

This chain joins TRBV19 and TRBJ1-1; the D is unclear. V was clipped by 5 bases and J by 2 bases, with 9 bases between them. The CDR3 contains 13 residues. The germline gives CDR1 LNHDA, CDR2 SQIVND (reference sequence). CDR3 amino acids: CASSGRANTEAFF. CDR3 bases: TGTGCCAGTAGTGGAAGGGCCAACACTGAAGCTTTCTTT.

The J gene is TRBJ1-1, the V gene TRBV19, with 11 bases matching TRBD1. Germline lookup yields CDR1 LNHDA and CDR2 SQIVND (reference sequence). The CDR3 runs to 16 residues. Losses at the gene ends were 4 bases for V and 0 bases for J; bases not matched to a gene: 4. The CDR3 bases are TGTGCCAGTAGTAGCGGGACAGGGGGAGTGAACACTGAAGCTTTCTTT. Amino acids: CASSSGTGGVNTEAFF.

The rearrangement uses TRBV7-9 and TRBJ2-5, with D possibly matching TRBD2 (6 bases). V was shortened by 5 bases and J by 5 bases, with 21 bases between the two germline ends. CDR1 is SEHNR and CDR2 is FQNEAQ in the germline V gene (reference sequence). CDR3 length equals 16 residues. CDR3 coding DNA: TGTGCCAGCAGCAGCATTTCGTCCGGGAGAGAGGAGACCCAGTACTTC. It is translated as CASSSISSGREETQYF.

This clone was counted once. This rearrangement joins TRBV6-6 to TRBJ2-7, with 9 bases matching TRBD2. Germline CDR1 reads MNHNY; CDR2 reads SVGAGI (reference sequence). The CDR3 sequence is 15 residues long. V shed 5 bases, J shed 5 bases, and the junction held 10 bases outside the gene matches. The CDR3 nucleotides are TGTGCCAGCAGTCCTTGGACTAGCGCGCCCCACGAGCAGTACTTC. It encodes CASSPWTSAPHEQYF.

The chain combines TRBV4-1 with TRBJ2-3, with no clear D. V lost 0 bases to trimming and J lost 5 bases, with 12 bases between them. The length of the CDR3 is 15 residues. Looked up from germline, CDR1 is MGHRA and CDR2 is YSYEKL. The CDR3 sequence is CASSQEQDWGDTQYF. As DNA, the CDR3 is TGCGCCAGCAGCCAAGAACAAGACTGGGGAGATACGCAGTATTTT.

The chain carries TRBV10-1 and TRBJ2-2, with D hard to call. Germline V gives CDR1 WNHNN, CDR2 SYGVQD (reference sequence). The V end was cut by 3 bases, the J end by 7 bases, with 3 bases between. This CDR3 is 11 amino acids long. CDR3 bases: TGCGCCAGCAGTGATCTCGGGGAGCTGTTTTTT. Protein: CASSDLGELFF.

This rearrangement joins TRBV28 to TRBJ1-6; D uncertain. CDR1 and CDR2 from the germline V gene are MDHEN and SYDVKM. The CDR3 is 12 residues long. Trimming took off 5 bases at V and 12 bases at J, with 11 bases between the two ends. DNA for the CDR3: TGTGCCAGCAGTCCCCCCCGGGGACCCCTCCACTTT. This codes for CASSPPRGPLHF.

The rearrangement links TRBV13 to TRBJ1-4; D ambiguous. The V gene's germline CDR1 is PRHDT and CDR2 FYEKMQ (reference sequence). The CDR3 contains 15 residues. V dropped 0 bases and J dropped 8 bases, with 13 bases sitting between them. The CDR3 region has the DNA TGTGCCAGCAGCTTAGGTCGGCTTAAAGACGAAAAACTGTTTTTT. It is translated as CASSLGRLKDEKLFF.

The gene calls are TRBV29-1 and TRBJ1-2; weak D call: TRBD1 (5 bases). Between the trimmed V and J ends, which lost 7 bases and 8 bases, there was a span of 17 bases. Germline CDR1 is SQVTM and CDR2 is ANQGSEA. The CDR3 length is 12 residues. The CDR3 sequence is CSAGGGSDGYTF. CDR3 sequence (DNA): TGCAGCGCGGGGGGAGGGTCTGACGGCTACACCTTC.